Given below is one T cell receptor beta chain in context. No antigen is known for it. In TCRdb, the 5' RACE reads were re-called with MiXCR into one record per CDR3 protein. The sample lists about 470,000 distinct CDR3 sequences, approximately 24% seen once, with just under 3% in the top ten. This specimen comes from a study of identical twins. CDR3 length: 11 amino acids. V was clipped by 3 bases and J by 10 bases, with 12 bases between them. Per the germline V gene, CDR1 is SQVTM and CDR2 is ANQGSEA. Study findings and constraints: There was an excess of low generation probability in the out-of-frame alpha sequences that twins shared. Sharing of beta out-of-frame sequences by twins showed a weaker excess.

This sample also belongs to another study, concerning T cells expressing NK-cell markers.

Sample: CD4+ T cells sorted from blood. The chain carries TRBV29-1 and TRBJ2-5, with D uncertain. The source is a woman in her late teens or twenties in good health. In DNA form, the CDR3 reads TGCAGCGTTGATTCGGAACCGGGCCAGTACTTC. It encodes CSVDSEPGQYF.